The TCR beta chain described here comes from a study of blood T cell repertoires in COVID-19. Turning to the study itself: Specimens from acute and convalescent COVID-19 originated in the United States, Italy and Spain. In each case, the material was cDNA or gDNA derived from T cells, B-cell-depleted T cells, or PBMCs.

The junction had 7 bases not matched to a gene; V was cut back by 1 base and J by 2 bases. Germline V gene sequence: CDR1 MDHEN, CDR2 SYDVKM. CDR3 size: 16 residues. Authors' methods: Counts of nucleated cells, estimated from reference gene primer amplification, were obtained. Profiled with immunoSEQ multiplex PCR; TCRdb holds only in-frame clones, not every one. V and J calls and clone size are given by that table; D and trimming were obtained from the DNA. The table shows about 110,000 clones, with approximately 83% occurring only once. This receptor was identified in a woman in her sixties or seventies with acute or convalescent COVID-19. The sample consisted of peripheral blood. This sequence joins TRBV28 and TRBJ1-1; 7 bases agree with TRBD1. The DNA for the CDR3 is TGTGCCAGCAGTTTATCGACAGGGACAGCAAACACTGAAGCTTTCTTT. This gives the protein CASSLSTGTANTEAFF.